This TCR beta chain was recorded in a study of blood T cell repertoires in COVID-19. Overall study context: There were acute and convalescent COVID-19 samples, and they came from the United States, Italy and Spain. PBMCs, B-cell-depleted T cells, or T cells provided the cDNA or gDNA that made up the material.

CDR1 is MNHEY and CDR2 is SMNVEV in the germline V gene (reference sequence). The CDR3 has 14 residues. The V end was cut by 4 bases, the J end by 1 base, with 10 bases between. Original methodology: Estimation of nucleated cell counts relied on the amplification of reference gene primers. This table comes from immunoSEQ multiplex PCR, and its TCRdb copy is limited to in-frame clones, with some not included. Clonal size and the V and J genes are those of that table, whereas D and trimming came from the DNA. Of approximately 330,000 clones listed, over 75% were seen once; the top ten hold roughly 4%. Sample: peripheral blood. The source of this sequence is a woman in her forties or fifties with active or convalescent COVID-19. V usage is TRBV27 and J usage is TRBJ1-1; a weak D match, TRBD1 (6 bases). The CDR3 reads CASSSGQSNTEAFF. The DNA for the CDR3 is TGTGCCAGCAGTTCGGGACAATCGAACACTGAAGCTTTCTTT.